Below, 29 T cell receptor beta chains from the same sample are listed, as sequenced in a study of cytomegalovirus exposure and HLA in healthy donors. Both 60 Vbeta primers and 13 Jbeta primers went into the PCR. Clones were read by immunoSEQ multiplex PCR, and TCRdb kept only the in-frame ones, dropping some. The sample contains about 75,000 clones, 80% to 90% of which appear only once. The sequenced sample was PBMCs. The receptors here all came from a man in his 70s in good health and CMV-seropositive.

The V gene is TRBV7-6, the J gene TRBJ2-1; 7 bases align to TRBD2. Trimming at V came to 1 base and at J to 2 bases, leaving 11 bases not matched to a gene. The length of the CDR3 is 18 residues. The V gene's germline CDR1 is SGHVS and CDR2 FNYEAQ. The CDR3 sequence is CASSLGRGGSATYNEQFF. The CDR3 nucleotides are TGTGCCAGCAGCTTAGGAAGAGGCGGGAGTGCGACCTACAATGAGCAGTTCTTC. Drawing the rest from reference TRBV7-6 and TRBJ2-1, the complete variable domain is GAGVSQSPRYKVTKRGQDVALRCDPISGHVSLYWYRQALGQGPEFLTYFNYEAQQDKSGLPNDRFSAERPEGSISTLTIQRTEQRDSAMYRCASSLGRGGSATYNEQFFGPGTRLTVL.

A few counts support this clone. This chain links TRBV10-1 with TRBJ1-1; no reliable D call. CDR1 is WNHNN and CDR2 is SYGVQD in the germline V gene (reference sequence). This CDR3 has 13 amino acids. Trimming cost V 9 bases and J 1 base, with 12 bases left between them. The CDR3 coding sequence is TGCGCCAGTCGAGGGCTTTGGAACACTGAAGCTTTCTTT. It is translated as CASRGLWNTEAFF.

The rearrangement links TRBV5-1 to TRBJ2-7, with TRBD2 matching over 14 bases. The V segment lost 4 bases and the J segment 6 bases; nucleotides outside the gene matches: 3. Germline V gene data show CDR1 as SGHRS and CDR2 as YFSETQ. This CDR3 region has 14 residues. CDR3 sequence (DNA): TGCGCCAGCAGCGAGGGACTAGCGGGAGCCGAGCAGTACTTC. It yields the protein CASSEGLAGAEQYF.

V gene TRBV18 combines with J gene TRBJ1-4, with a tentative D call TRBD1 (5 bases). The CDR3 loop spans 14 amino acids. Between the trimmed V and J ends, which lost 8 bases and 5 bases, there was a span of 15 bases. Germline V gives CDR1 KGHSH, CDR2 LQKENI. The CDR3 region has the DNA TGTGCCAGCGAATCAGGGCTGGGGAATGAAAAACTGTTTTTT. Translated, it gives CASESGLGNEKLFF.

DNA of the CDR3: TGCGCCAGCAGCTTGGAACCAGGGTGGTACGAGCAGTACTTC. Residues: CASSLEPGWYEQYF. V usage is TRBV5-1 and J usage is TRBJ2-7, with a tentative D call TRBD1 (5 bases). Germline values: CDR1 SGHRS, CDR2 YFSETQ. The CDR3 has 14 residues. Trimming took off 0 bases at V and 4 bases at J, with 11 bases between the two ends.

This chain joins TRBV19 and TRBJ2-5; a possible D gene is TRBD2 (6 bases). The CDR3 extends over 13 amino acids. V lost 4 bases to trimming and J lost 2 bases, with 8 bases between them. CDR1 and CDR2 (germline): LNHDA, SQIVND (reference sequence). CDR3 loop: CASSRLEQETQYF. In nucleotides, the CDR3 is TGTGCCAGTAGTAGACTAGAACAAGAGACCCAGTACTTC.

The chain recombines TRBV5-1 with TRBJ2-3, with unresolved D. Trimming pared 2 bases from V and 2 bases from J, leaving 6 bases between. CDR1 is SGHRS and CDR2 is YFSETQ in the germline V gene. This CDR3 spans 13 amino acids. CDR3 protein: CASSLSDTDTQYF. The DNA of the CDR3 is TGCGCCAGCAGCTTAAGCGACACAGATACGCAGTATTTT.

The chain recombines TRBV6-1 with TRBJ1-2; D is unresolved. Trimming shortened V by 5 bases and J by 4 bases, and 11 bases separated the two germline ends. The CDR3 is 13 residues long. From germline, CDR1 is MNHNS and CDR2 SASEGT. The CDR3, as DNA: TGTGCCAGCAGTAACCGAGACACCTATGGCTACACCTTC. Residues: CASSNRDTYGYTF.

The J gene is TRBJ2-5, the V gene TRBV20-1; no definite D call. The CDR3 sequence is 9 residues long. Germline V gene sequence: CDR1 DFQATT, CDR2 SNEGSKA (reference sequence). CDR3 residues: CSLERTQYF. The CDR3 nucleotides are TGCAGCCTCGAGAGGACCCAGTACTTC.

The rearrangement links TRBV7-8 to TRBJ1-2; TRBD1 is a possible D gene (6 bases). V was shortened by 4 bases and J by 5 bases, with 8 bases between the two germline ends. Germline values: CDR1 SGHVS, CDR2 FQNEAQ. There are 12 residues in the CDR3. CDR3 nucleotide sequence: TGTGCCAGCAGCTACCAGGGGTATGGCTACACCTTC. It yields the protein CASSYQGYGYTF.

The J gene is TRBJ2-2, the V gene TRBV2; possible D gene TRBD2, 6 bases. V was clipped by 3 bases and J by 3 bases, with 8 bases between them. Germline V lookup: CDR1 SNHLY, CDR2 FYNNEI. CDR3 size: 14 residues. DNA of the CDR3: TGTGCCAGCAGTGAGAGGGAGGACACCGGGGAGCTGTTTTTT. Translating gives CASSEREDTGELFF.

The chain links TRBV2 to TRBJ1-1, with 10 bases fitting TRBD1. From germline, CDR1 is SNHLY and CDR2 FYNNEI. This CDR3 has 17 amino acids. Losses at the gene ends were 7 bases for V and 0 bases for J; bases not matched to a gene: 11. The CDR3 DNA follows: TGTGCCAGCAAGGCGGGACAGGGGATAGCCTTGAACACTGAAGCTTTCTTT. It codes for CASKAGQGIALNTEAFF.

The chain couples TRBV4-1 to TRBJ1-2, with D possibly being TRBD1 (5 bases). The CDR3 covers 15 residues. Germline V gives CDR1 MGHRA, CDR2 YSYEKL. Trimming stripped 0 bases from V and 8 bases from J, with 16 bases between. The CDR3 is CASSQDSRREYGYTF. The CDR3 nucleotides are TGCGCCAGCAGCCAAGATTCGCGCAGGGAATACGGCTACACCTTC.

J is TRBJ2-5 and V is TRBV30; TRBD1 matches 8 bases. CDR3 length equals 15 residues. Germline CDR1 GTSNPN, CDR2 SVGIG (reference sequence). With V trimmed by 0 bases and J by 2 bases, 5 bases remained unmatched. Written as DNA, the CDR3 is TGTGCCTGGAGTGTTCTTAACAGGGGGCAAGAGACCCAGTACTTC. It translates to CAWSVLNRGQETQYF. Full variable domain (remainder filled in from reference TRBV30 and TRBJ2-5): SQTIHQWPATLVQPVGSPLSLECTVEGTSNPNLYWYRQAAGRGLQLLFYSVGIGQISSEVPQNLSASRPQDRQFILSSKKLLLSDSGFYLCAWSVLNRGQETQYFGPGTRLLVL.

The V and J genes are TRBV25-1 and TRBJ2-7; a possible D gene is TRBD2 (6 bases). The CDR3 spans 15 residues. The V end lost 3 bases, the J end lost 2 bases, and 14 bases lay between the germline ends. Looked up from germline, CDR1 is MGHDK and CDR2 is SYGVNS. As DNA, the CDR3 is TGTGCCAGCAGTGACCCGGGCGCGGGAACCTACGAGCAGTACTTC. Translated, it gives CASSDPGAGTYEQYF.

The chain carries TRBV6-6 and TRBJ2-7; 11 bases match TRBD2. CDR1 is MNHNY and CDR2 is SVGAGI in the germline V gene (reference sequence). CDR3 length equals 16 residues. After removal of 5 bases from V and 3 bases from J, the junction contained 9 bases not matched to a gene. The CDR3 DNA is TGTGCCAGCAGTCTAGCGGGAGGCCCTCGGGGCTACGAGCAGTACTTC. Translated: CASSLAGGPRGYEQYF.

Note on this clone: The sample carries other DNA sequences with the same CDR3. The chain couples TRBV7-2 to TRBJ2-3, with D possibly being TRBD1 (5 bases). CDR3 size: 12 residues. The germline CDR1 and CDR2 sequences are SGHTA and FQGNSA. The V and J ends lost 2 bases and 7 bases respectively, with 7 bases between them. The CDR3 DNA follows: TGTGCCAGCAGCTTACAGGGAAATACGCAGTATTTT. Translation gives CASSLQGNTQYF.

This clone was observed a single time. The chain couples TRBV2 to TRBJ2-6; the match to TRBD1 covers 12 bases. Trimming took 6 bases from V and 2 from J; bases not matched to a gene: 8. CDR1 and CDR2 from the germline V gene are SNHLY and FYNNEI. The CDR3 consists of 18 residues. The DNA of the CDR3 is TGTGCCAGCAGCTTGGGGGGGACAGGGGGCGCTGGGGCCAACGTCCTGACTTTC. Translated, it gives CASSLGGTGGAGANVLTF.

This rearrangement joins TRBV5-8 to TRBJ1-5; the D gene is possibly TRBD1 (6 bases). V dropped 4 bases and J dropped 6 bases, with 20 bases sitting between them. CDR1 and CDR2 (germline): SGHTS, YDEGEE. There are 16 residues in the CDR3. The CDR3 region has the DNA TGTGCCAGCAGCCGAGCGACAGGTGGTTGGGTTCAGCCCCAGCATTTT. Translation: CASSRATGGWVQPQHF.

The CDR3 nucleotides read TGTGCCAGCAGCGGGACTGGTCGGGCCCCATCCCGCGATGAGCAGTTCTTC. Protein sequence: CASSGTGRAPSRDEQFF. V usage is TRBV7-2 and J usage is TRBJ2-1, with D maybe TRBD2 (6 bases). Germline V gene sequence: CDR1 SGHTA, CDR2 FQGNSA. V was cut by 5 bases and J by 8 bases, with 25 bases left in between. The CDR3 spans 17 residues.

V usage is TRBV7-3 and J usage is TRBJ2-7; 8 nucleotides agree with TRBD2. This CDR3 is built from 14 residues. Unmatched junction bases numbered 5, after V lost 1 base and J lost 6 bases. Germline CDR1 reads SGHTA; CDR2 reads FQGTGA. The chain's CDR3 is CASSLIGLAGEQYF. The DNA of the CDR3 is TGTGCCAGCAGCTTAATTGGGCTAGCGGGCGAGCAGTACTTC.

In nucleotides, the CDR3 is TGTGCCAGCAGCCTCGGAGGGTCCGGAAACACCATATATTTT. Its protein is CASSLGGSGNTIYF. J is TRBJ1-3 and V is TRBV7-2; D gene unclear. The CDR3 loop spans 14 amino acids. Germline V gene data show CDR1 as SGHTA and CDR2 as FQGNSA. V lost 5 bases and J 4 bases, leaving 12 bases between the germline ends.

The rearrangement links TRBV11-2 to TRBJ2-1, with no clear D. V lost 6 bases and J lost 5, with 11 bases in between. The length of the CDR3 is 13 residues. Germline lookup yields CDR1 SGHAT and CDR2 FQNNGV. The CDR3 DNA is TGTGCCAGCAGGGTGGGCCTGAACAATGAGCAGTTCTTC. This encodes CASRVGLNNEQFF.

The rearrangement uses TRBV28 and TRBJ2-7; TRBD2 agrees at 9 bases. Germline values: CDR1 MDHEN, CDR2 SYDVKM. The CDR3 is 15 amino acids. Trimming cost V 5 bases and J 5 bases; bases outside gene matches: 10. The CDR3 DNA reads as TGTGCCAGCAGTCTGGCTGGGACTAGCACCCACGAGCAGTACTTC. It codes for CASSLAGTSTHEQYF.

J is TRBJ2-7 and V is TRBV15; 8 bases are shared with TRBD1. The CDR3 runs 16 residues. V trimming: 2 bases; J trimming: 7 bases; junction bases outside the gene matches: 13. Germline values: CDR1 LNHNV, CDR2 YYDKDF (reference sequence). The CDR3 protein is CATSRRPGQGPGEQYF. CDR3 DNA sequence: TGTGCCACCAGCAGACGCCCAGGACAGGGCCCGGGAGAGCAGTACTTC.

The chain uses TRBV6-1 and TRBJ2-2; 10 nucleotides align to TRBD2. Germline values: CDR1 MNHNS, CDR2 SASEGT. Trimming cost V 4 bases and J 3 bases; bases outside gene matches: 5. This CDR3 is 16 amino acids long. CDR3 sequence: CASSVLAGPYTGELFF. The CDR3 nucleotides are TGTGCCAGCAGTGTACTAGCGGGGCCGTACACCGGGGAGCTGTTTTTT.

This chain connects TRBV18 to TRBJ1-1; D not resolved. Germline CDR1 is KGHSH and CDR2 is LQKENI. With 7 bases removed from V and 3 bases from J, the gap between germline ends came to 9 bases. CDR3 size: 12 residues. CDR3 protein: CASLSGDTEAFF. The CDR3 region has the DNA TGTGCCAGCTTGAGCGGGGACACTGAAGCTTTCTTT.

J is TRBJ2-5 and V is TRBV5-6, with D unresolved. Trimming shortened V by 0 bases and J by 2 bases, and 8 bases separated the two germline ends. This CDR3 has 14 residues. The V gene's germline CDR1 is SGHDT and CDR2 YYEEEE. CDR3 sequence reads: CASSLVAVQETQYF. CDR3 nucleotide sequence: TGTGCCAGCAGCTTGGTGGCGGTTCAAGAGACCCAGTACTTC.

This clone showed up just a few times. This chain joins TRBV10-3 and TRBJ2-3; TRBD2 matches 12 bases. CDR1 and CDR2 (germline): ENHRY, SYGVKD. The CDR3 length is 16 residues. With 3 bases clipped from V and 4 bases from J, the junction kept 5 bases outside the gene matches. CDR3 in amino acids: CAISEMTSGSPDTQYF. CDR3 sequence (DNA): TGTGCCATCAGTGAAATGACTAGCGGGAGTCCAGATACGCAGTATTTT.